This T cell receptor beta chain was captured in a study of OX40 agonist ivuxolimab in advanced cancers. Study overall: Patients were infused with ivuxolimab every 2 weeks at 0.01 to 10 mg/kg. Two patients with cutaneous melanoma and one with hepatocellular carcinoma, three in total, showed partial responses.

The CDR3 spans 14 residues. CDR1 is LNHDA, CDR2 SQIVND, per germline (reference sequence). V lost 5 bases, J lost 1 base, and 11 bases lay in between. On this clone: Antigen unknown.

Assay: immunoSEQ multiplex PCR; the TCRdb copy retains only in-frame clones and omits some. The sample lists around 60,000 clones; about 76% were seen once. General study points: There was clonal expansion of CD4+ and CD8+ blood T cells by week 6 at 0.1 to 3.0 mg/kg.

This chain joins TRBV19 and TRBJ1-1; tentative D call: TRBD1 (5 bases). The sample here was CD4+ or CD8+ T cells sorted from blood, taken in a trial of the OX40 agonist ivuxolimab. The clonotype was recovered from an adult with an advanced solid tumor such as melanoma, head and neck, liver or kidney cancer. This CDR3 reads CASSSSGPNTEAFF. In DNA form, the CDR3 reads TGTGCCAGTAGTTCTTCAGGGCCGAACACTGAAGCTTTCTTT.